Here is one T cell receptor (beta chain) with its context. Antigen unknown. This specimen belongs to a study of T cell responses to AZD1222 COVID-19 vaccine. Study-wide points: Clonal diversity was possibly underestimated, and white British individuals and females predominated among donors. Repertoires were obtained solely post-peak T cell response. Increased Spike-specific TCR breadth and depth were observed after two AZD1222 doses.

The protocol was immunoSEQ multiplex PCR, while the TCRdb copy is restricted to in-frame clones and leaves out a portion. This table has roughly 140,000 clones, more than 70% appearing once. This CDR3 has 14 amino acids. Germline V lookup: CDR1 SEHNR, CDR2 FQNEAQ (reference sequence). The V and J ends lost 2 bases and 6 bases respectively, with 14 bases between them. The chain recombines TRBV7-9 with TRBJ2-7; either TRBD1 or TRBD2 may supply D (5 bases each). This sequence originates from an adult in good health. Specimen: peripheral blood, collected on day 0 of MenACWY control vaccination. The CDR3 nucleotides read TGTGCCAGCAGCTTAAGCACTAGTCAGGGCGAGCAGTACTTC. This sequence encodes CASSLSTSQGEQYF.